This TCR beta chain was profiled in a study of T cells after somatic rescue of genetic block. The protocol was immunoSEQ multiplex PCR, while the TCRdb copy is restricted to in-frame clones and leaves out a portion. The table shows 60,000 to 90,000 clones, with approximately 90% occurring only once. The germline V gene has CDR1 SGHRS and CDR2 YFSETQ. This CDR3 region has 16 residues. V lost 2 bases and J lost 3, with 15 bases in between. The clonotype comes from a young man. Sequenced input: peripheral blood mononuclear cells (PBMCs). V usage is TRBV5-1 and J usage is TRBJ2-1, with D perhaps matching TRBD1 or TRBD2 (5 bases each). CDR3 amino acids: CASSLRDPRDYNEQFF. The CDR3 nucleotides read TGCGCCAGCAGCTTACGGGACCCCCGGGACTACAATGAGCAGTTCTTC.